This T cell receptor (beta chain) was sequenced for a study of blood T cells in healthy people across ages (dated by TCRdb to the mid-2010s). The study in broad terms: In model experiments, roughly one uniquely barcoded TCR beta cDNA molecule per two T cells was captured by template switching. Using the same blood draw, the study looked at two additional independent replicas of 1 million unique cDNA reads for two donors, one aged 18 to 29 and the other aged 80 or older. Donors were grouped into four age groups: young (average 16 years), middle-aged (over 35), aged (over 55) and long-lived (less than 85). To track age-related changes in TCR beta repertoire diversity, the study relied on deep sequencing normalized with unique cDNA molecular identifiers.

From a lookup of the germline V gene, CDR1 and CDR2 are SGHDN and FVKESK. The CDR3, cysteine through phenylalanine, is 14 amino acids long. The retained sequence is limited to the CDR3, 42 bases, with the frame set at the first base. V and J are truncated by 0 bases and 5 bases respectively, leaving an intervening sequence of 8 bases. Library generation was performed with 5' RACE. The instrument was an Illumina HiSeq 2500. A second PCR of roughly 7 to 12 cycles was performed with a sample-barcoded 5' primer and a J-beta primer mix. Each TCR beta cDNA molecule received a unique molecular identifier from a template-switch 5' adaptor carrying 12 random nucleotides. Each sample yielded at least 3 million CDR3-containing paired-end reads. All of the RNA was converted into first-strand cDNA using the Mint cDNA synthesis kit, with a TRBC-specific oligonucleotide serving as the primer. All cDNA was treated with uracil-DNA glycosylase and then went through a first 18-cycle PCR with the universal primers M1SS and BC2_uni_R. In the paper's pipeline: Normalization of each sample was performed by random selection of 1 million high-quality reads, each carrying a distinct molecular identifier. Reads sharing molecular identifiers were discarded rather than binned into consensus sequences. CDR3 identification, clonotype clustering and error correction used MiTCR with a Q25 quality threshold and the strictest error-elimination algorithm. A nonparametric unseen species model with Euler transformation was used to estimate a lower bound on total TCR beta diversity. The public reads were reanalyzed by TCRdb: fastp trimming at Q25, MiXCR alignment, in-frame beta chains only. Identical CDR3 proteins give one entry, which carries the most common genes and DNA. TCRdb assigned the V and J calls; the authors' analysis was not used. The sample table records approximately 490,000 distinct CDR3 sequences; 24% of these occur just once. Under 9% of the sample comes from the top ten.

Study-level results and caveats: Estimates of total diversity from one million sequenced T cells were regarded as lower bounds and underestimates. Observed TCR beta diversity per million T cells fell roughly linearly with age, and a significant reduction was already apparent by age roughly 40. The CMV infection status of donors was not known, potentially confounding age-related changes in expanded clonotypes. A strong correlation was found between observed TCR beta diversity and the percentage of naive T cells measured by flow cytometry. Because profiling used bulk unsorted PBMCs, naive and antigen-experienced compartments could not be compared conclusively. Compared with the aged group, the long-lived group had more naive CD4+ T cells, fewer expanded clones and increased TCR diversity, a pattern suggesting age selection.

On this clonotype: Its antigen remains unidentified. One base away there is no much larger clone; base qualities are not given.

The donors were under 40 Caucasian individuals from Russia, aged 6 to 90 years, who were systemically healthy. Ten milliliters of peripheral blood were drawn from each donor into EDTA-treated Vacutainer tubes. PBMCs were isolated by Ficoll-Paque density-gradient centrifugation, with at least 6 million obtained per sample. Trizol reagent was used to extract total RNA from the PBMCs, yielding at least 6 micrograms per sample. For every donor, an aliquot of PBMCs went through flow cytometry to measure the percentages of naive CD45RAhigh/CD27high T cells. These records were also assigned to another study, of T cells of mothers and their children. As that second study puts it: The donors were nine systemically healthy Caucasian individuals, made up of three mothers and their six children. cDNA synthesis used all of the extracted RNA, with roughly 1.5 ug of RNA in each 15 ul reaction. In the second PCR, the M1S primer added sample barcodes and 2-4 random nucleotides. Over 8 million TCR beta CDR3 reads were obtained for each mother, and 2.7 million or so reads were obtained for each child. Thymic selection shapes the output of TCR recombination in a similar way in related and unrelated pairs, and inherited differences have a minor effect. Normalized repertoire overlap was always found to be slightly, but never significantly, higher in related mother-child pairs than in unrelated mother-child pairs. No persistent microchimeric T cell clones were detected, at a sensitivity of roughly 100 clones per million clonotypes. In the study, deep NGS was used to compare the TCR beta repertoires of mothers and children, and features distinguishing related mother-child pairs from unrelated individuals were sought. The mean age was roughly 44 +/- 4 years for the mothers and approximately 11 +/- 4 years for the children. Libraries were sequenced on Illumina HiSeq 2000 with 100+100 nt paired-end reads after adapter ligation with NEBNext reagents. To avoid cross-contamination, the mother libraries and the child libraries were prepared a month apart and sequenced in separate runs. For each donor, somewhere between roughly 500,000 and 2,300,000 distinct TCR beta clonotypes were identified. Naive TCR beta clonotypes were estimated from low-frequency clonotypes matched to each donor's FACS-determined naive share, without sorting.

The receptor was isolated from a boy between 10 and 17 years old in good health. The specimen was blood. The V and J segments used are TRBV14 and TRBJ2-1, with the D gene not clear enough to name. The CDR3 region reads CASSQDKLHNEQFF. The DNA sequence reads TGTGCCAGCAGCCAAGATAAACTGCACAATGAGCAGTTCTTC.